Listed below are T cell receptor beta chains from one sample, sequenced in a study of cytomegalovirus exposure and HLA in healthy donors. TCRdb's copy holds only in-frame clones and misses some; the assay was immunoSEQ multiplex PCR. The table lists under 150,000 clones, approximately 80% of them singletons. Sequencing was carried out using PBMCs. These receptors were obtained from a woman aged 40 to 50 in good health and CMV-seronegative. Both conserved end residues are part of each CDR3. The D gene is left open where the match is weak. Part of the rows lack a size; the others show once, few, many or a class for expanded clones.

j_gene	v_gene	d_gene	abundance	CDR3aa	CDR3nt
TRBJ1-4	TRBV5-6	TRBD1	.	CASSFGTGVEKLFF	TGTGCCAGCAGCTTTGGGACAGGGGTGGAAAAACTGTTTTTT
TRBJ2-7	TRBV6-1	.	.	CASLAGTHIYEQYF	TGTGCCAGCTTGGCAGGGACACATATCTACGAGCAGTACTTC
TRBJ2-7	TRBV19	TRBD1	.	CASSPGTGIHEQYF	TGTGCCAGTAGTCCCGGGACAGGTATCCACGAGCAGTACTTC
TRBJ2-2	TRBV6-5	.	.	CATSTANTGELFF	TGTGCCACTTCGACAGCGAACACCGGGGAGCTGTTTTTT
TRBJ2-3	TRBV5-8	TRBD2	.	CASSGLAGETDTQYF	TGTGCCAGCAGCGGACTAGCGGGAGAGACAGATACGCAGTATTTT
TRBJ2-7	TRBV10-2	.	.	CASSGATSPYEQYF	TGCGCCAGCAGTGGGGCGACTAGTCCCTACGAGCAGTACTTC
TRBJ1-2	TRBV5-1	TRBD1	.	CASSRGQNYGYPF	TGCGCCAGCAGCCGGGGACAGAACTATGGCTACCCCTTC
TRBJ2-7	TRBV21-1	.	.	CASSKWPLGQSSYEQYF	TGTGCCAGCAGCAAATGGCCCTTAGGACAGAGCTCCTACGAGCAGTACTTC
TRBJ1-3	TRBV28	.	few	CASSPPGNTIYF	TGTGCCAGCAGCCCCCCGGGAAACACCATATATTTT
TRBJ2-7	TRBV7-8	.	.	CASSPGQPSYEQYF	TGTGCCAGCAGCCCAGGACAGCCAAGCTACGAGCAGTACTTC
TRBJ1-2	TRBV7-2	.	.	CASSLERVSGYTF	TGTGCCAGCAGCTTAGAGAGGGTCAGCGGCTACACCTTC
TRBJ1-4	TRBV19	TRBD1	.	CASRPRTGKAEKLFF	TGTGCCAGTAGGCCCCGGACAGGGAAGGCTGAAAAACTGTTTTTT
TRBJ2-2	TRBV14	TRBD1	.	CASSPLGTGNTGELFF	TGTGCCAGCAGCCCACTAGGGACAGGGAACACCGGGGAGCTGTTTTTT
TRBJ2-5	TRBV25-1	.	.	CASSRRGQETQYF	TGTGCCAGCAGCAGGCGGGGACAAGAGACCCAGTACTTC
TRBJ2-7	TRBV5-1	TRBD1	.	CASSWTGTGGVSFRDEQYF	TGCGCCAGCAGCTGGACCGGGACAGGGGGCGTCTCGTTTCGGGACGAGCAGTACTTC
TRBJ2-1	TRBV4-2	TRBD2	.	CASSQDLGLGYNEQFF	TGTGCCAGCAGCCAAGATCTAGGACTAGGGTACAATGAGCAGTTCTTC
TRBJ2-3	TRBV9	TRBD2	few	CASSPRGGVVSTDTQYF	TGTGCCAGCAGCCCCCGGGGAGGGGTAGTTTCGACAGATACGCAGTATTTT
TRBJ2-7	TRBV6-5	TRBD2	few	CATKAGGPYEQYF	TGTGCCACCAAAGCGGGAGGGCCCTACGAGCAGTACTTC
TRBJ2-7	TRBV5-1	.	.	CASSLGTASYEQYF	TGCGCCAGCAGCTTGGGGACAGCTTCCTACGAGCAGTACTTC
TRBJ2-2	TRBV21-1	.	.	CASREVLPRAANTGELFF	TGTGCCAGCAGGGAAGTTCTGCCGCGGGCAGCGAACACCGGGGAGCTGTTTTTT
TRBJ2-1	TRBV9	.	once	CASSVGGEQFF	TGTGCCAGCAGCGTGGGAGGTGAGCAGTTCTTC
TRBJ2-3	TRBV9	TRBD2	.	CASSASSRGDTDTQYF	TGTGCCAGCAGCGCTTCCTCACGGGGGGACACAGATACGCAGTATTTT
TRBJ1-5	TRBV6-5	TRBD1	few	CASSTQGAQPQHF	TGTGCCAGCAGTACTCAGGGGGCTCAGCCCCAGCATTTT
TRBJ2-2	TRBV7-2	TRBD2	once	CASGASGSRVGELFF	TGTGCCAGCGGCGCTAGCGGGAGCCGTGTCGGGGAGCTGTTTTTT
TRBJ2-1	TRBV25-1	TRBD2	.	CASRLAGGDEQFF	TGTGCCAGCAGGCTAGCGGGAGGGGATGAGCAGTTCTTC
TRBJ1-2	TRBV5-4	TRBD1	.	CASSLRTGVGYTF	TGTGCCAGCAGCCTCAGGACAGGGGTCGGCTACACCTTC